The clone carrying this TCR beta chain came up many times. The table came from immunoSEQ multiplex PCR; TCRdb's copy has only in-frame clones and leaves some out. The sample lists 350,000 to 450,000 clones; approximately 86% were seen once. The data were taken from a study of blood T cell repertoires in COVID-19. This clonotype was sampled from a human donor in a cohort sampled during active COVID-19. The specimen was peripheral blood.

The CDR3 loop reads CASSSAGLGNQPQHF. CDR3 nucleotide sequence: TGTGCCAGCAGTTCAGCCGGACTGGGCAATCAGCCCCAGCATTTT. This chain links TRBV28 with TRBJ1-5; D unclear. V was shortened by 4 bases and J by 2 bases, with 12 bases between the two germline ends. The CDR3 covers 15 residues. Germline CDR1 reads MDHEN; CDR2 reads SYDVKM.